This entry lists 30 T cell receptor beta chains sequenced from one sample in a study of T cells in Graves' hyperthyroidism and ophthalmopathy (dated by TCRdb to the late 2010s). Library generation was performed with multiplex PCR. TCRdb names Illumina HiSeq 2000 as the instrument used. The TCR beta CDR3 regions were amplified from the RNA transcripts. For the first round of RT-PCR on the TCR CDR3, the HTBI primer set was used together with the Qiagen OneStep RT-PCR kit. TCRdb reworked the public reads: Q25 trimming with fastp, MiXCR clone assembly, productive beta chains retained. Every entry covers one CDR3 protein and lists the most common genes and DNA from its rows. The sample data list hundreds of thousands of distinct CDR3 sequences, and approximately 15% of these were observed just once. 9.5% to 13% of the sample is in the top ten clones. The sequenced sample was blood. Source of these receptors: a woman aged 18 to 35 with Graves' hyperthyroidism.

The chain employs TRBV7-9 and TRBJ2-4, with D possibly matching TRBD2 (6 bases). CDR1 and CDR2 from the germline V gene are SEHNR and FQNEAQ (reference sequence). This CDR3 contains 13 residues. Trimming took off 1 base at V and 8 bases at J, with 9 bases between the two ends. DNA of the CDR3: TGTGCCAGCAGCTTAGGGAGGGAGGACATTCAGTACTTC. This translates into CASSLGREDIQYF.

This clonotype was counted many times. The V gene is TRBV20-1, the J gene TRBJ2-7, with 8 bases aligning to TRBD2. The V and J ends lost 4 bases and 2 bases, in that order; junction bases with no gene match: 4. This CDR3 contains 13 residues. CDR1 and CDR2 from the germline V gene are DFQATT and SNEGSKA (reference sequence). The CDR3: CSATSGSTYEQYF. The CDR3 DNA reads as TGCAGTGCTACCAGCGGGAGTACCTACGAGCAGTACTTC.

CDR3 bases: TGCAGTGCTAGACAGGGAAACTACGAGCAGTACTTC. It is translated as CSARQGNYEQYF. The chain links TRBV20-1 to TRBJ2-7; D might be TRBD1 (5 bases). The CDR3 has 12 residues. Between the trimmed V and J ends, which lost 2 bases and 3 bases, there was a span of 8 bases. The germline V gene encodes CDR1 DFQATT and CDR2 SNEGSKA (reference sequence).

This clonotype was seen many times. V is TRBV5-6 and J is TRBJ2-3, with 10 bases matching TRBD1. CDR1 and CDR2 from the germline V gene are SGHDT and YYEEEE. V lost 4 bases to trimming and J lost 3 bases; unmatched junction nucleotides: 8. The CDR3 is 16 residues long. The CDR3 DNA follows: TGTGCCAGCAGCACACGTCGGACAGGGGGAACAGATACGCAGTATTTT. It translates to CASSTRRTGGTDTQYF.

This clonotype was observed at least ten times. The chain carries TRBV20-1 and TRBJ2-3; perhaps TRBD2 as D (5 bases). The length of the CDR3 is 16 residues. Trimming cost V 0 bases and J 0 bases, with 13 bases left between them. Looked up from germline, CDR1 is DFQATT and CDR2 is SNEGSKA (reference sequence). CDR3 sequence: CSARDVRGMSTDTQYF. DNA for the CDR3: TGCAGTGCTAGAGATGTCAGAGGGATGAGCACAGATACGCAGTATTTT.

The rearrangement joins TRBV15 to TRBJ1-1; no firm D call. CDR1 is LNHNV and CDR2 is YYDKDF in the germline V gene (reference sequence). The CDR3 is made up of 13 amino acids. V was trimmed by 0 bases and J by 11 bases, leaving 13 bases between them. The DNA of the CDR3 is TGTGCCACCAGCAGAGAGGGCAAGGGAAAGGCTTTCTTT. It specifies CATSREGKGKAFF.

The sample holds a few counts of this clonotype. This chain joins TRBV6-1 and TRBJ2-1; D perhaps matches TRBD2 (6 bases). The V and J ends lost 5 bases and 7 bases respectively, with 21 bases between them. This CDR3 has 16 residues. From germline, CDR1 is MNHNS and CDR2 SASEGT. CDR3 sequence: CASSSPSRGGGNEQFF. In DNA, the CDR3 is TGTGCCAGCAGTTCCCCGTCGAGGGGAGGAGGAAATGAGCAGTTCTTC.

This clonotype appeared many times. The chain uses TRBV7-9 and TRBJ2-7; D is possibly TRBD2 (6 bases). Trimming took 6 bases from V and 1 from J, leaving 16 bases between them. Germline values: CDR1 SEHNR, CDR2 FQNEAQ (reference sequence). This CDR3 spans 15 amino acids. CDR3 residues: CASSSGRDQSYEQYF. The CDR3 DNA is TGTGCCAGCAGTTCCGGGCGGGACCAGTCCTACGAGCAGTACTTC.

This clonotype was observed a handful of times. The CDR3 DNA is TGTGCCAGCAGTCCACAGGGGGGATTAGCGGCTTCCTACAATGAGCAGTTCTTC. It specifies CASSPQGGLAASYNEQFF. The chain carries TRBV12-3 or TRBV12-4 and TRBJ2-1; 8 bases are shared with TRBD1. The CDR3 sequence is 18 residues long. Trimming at V came to 5 bases and at J to 1 base, leaving 13 bases not matched to a gene.

This clonotype was picked up many times. The gene calls are TRBV5-1 and TRBJ2-3; TRBD2 agrees at 11 bases. V was pared by 1 base and J by 4 bases, with 11 bases of the junction left unmatched. CDR1 is SGHRS and CDR2 is YFSETQ in the germline V gene. CDR3 length equals 18 residues. In DNA, the CDR3 is TGCGCCAGCAGCTTGTCACCACTAGCGGGAGTGACGGCAGATACGCAGTATTTT. It is translated as CASSLSPLAGVTADTQYF.

This clonotype has just a few counts. This rearrangement joins TRBV20-1 to TRBJ2-7; possible D gene TRBD2, 5 bases. The CDR3 contains 15 residues. CDR1 is DFQATT, CDR2 SNEGSKA, per germline (reference sequence). Trimming left V 3 bases short and J 3 bases short, with 18 bases between. CDR3 coding DNA: TGCAGTGCTAGCCGCCCCAGTCCCAGCGGCTACGAGCAGTACTTC. Translated, it gives CSASRPSPSGYEQYF.

This clonotype has more than one count but fewer than ten. The chain recombines TRBV29-1 with TRBJ2-5; unclear D gene. V was cut by 4 bases and J by 3 bases, with 9 bases left in between. From germline, CDR1 is SQVTM and CDR2 ANQGSEA. This CDR3 is 12 amino acids long. The CDR3 loop is CSVGVTKETQYF. CDR3 nucleotide sequence: TGCAGCGTTGGGGTAACCAAAGAGACCCAGTACTTC.

This rearrangement joins TRBV15 to TRBJ2-7, with D perhaps given as TRBD1 or TRBD2 (5 bases each). V shed 4 bases and J shed 4 bases, with 26 bases lying between them. Germline V CDR1 and CDR2: LNHNV, YYDKDF (reference sequence). This CDR3 has 18 amino acids. The CDR3 spells CATSTLTEDWGSLYEQYF. The CDR3 DNA reads TGTGCCACCAGCACCCTTACAGAGGACTGGGGCTCTTTGTACGAGCAGTACTTC.

A note on this clonotype: A read error is likely, as this CDR3 ends without the conserved phenylalanine or tryptophan. This sequence joins TRBV19 and TRBJ1-1, with TRBD1 matching over 8 bases. Germline V gene sequence: CDR1 LNHDA, CDR2 SQIVND (reference sequence). V gave up 3 bases and J gave up 6 bases; unmatched junction bases: 12. The CDR3 is made up of 16 amino acids. CDR3 protein: CASSMSSRGPDAEAFL. CDR3 bases: TGTGCCAGTAGTATGTCATCCAGGGGGCCGGATGCTGAAGCTTTCCTT.

This clonotype was seen more than once but under ten times. The chain uses TRBV6-1 and TRBJ1-3, with 12 bases fitting TRBD1. V lost 6 bases and J lost 4; bases outside the gene matches: 10. CDR1 MNHNS and CDR2 SASEGT come from the germline V gene. This CDR3 is 17 amino acids long. The CDR3 reads CASSRAGTGGAGNTIYF. As DNA, the CDR3 is TGTGCCAGCAGCCGGGCCGGGACAGGGGGCGCGGGAAACACCATATATTTT.

The table lists this clonotype with many counts. V is TRBV2 and J is TRBJ2-1; 7 nucleotides match TRBD2. The CDR3 length is 13 residues. The germline V gene encodes CDR1 SNHLY and CDR2 FYNNEI. The J segment lost 7 bases and the V segment lost 9 bases, leaving 9 bases of the junction unmatched. The CDR3 bases are TGTGCCAGTACCGGGACTATCGATAATGAGCAGTTCTTC. Encoded protein: CASTGTIDNEQFF.

This clonotype was counted a few times. The chain carries TRBV2 and TRBJ1-5, with D unresolved. CDR1 is SNHLY and CDR2 is FYNNEI in the germline V gene. The CDR3 is 15 residues long. V was clipped by 5 bases and J by 6 bases, with 17 bases between them. The DNA of the CDR3 is TGTGCCAGCAGTTCGGACGGAGGCCCCCTTCAGCCCCAGCATTTT. This translates into CASSSDGGPLQPQHF.

This clonotype has a handful of counts. This chain connects TRBV6-1 to TRBJ1-1, with D perhaps matching TRBD1 (5 bases). The CDR3 consists of 11 residues. Trimming cost V 10 bases and J 5 bases, with 11 bases left between them. The V gene's germline CDR1 is MNHNS and CDR2 SASEGT. CDR3 sequence: CATSGLTEAFF. The CDR3 DNA follows: TGTGCCACCTCGGGGCTAACTGAAGCTTTCTTT.

Many counts were recorded for this clonotype. The chain uses TRBV24-1 and TRBJ1-2; 10 nucleotides agree with TRBD1. The CDR3 loop spans 18 amino acids. The germline CDR1 and CDR2 sequences are KGHDR and SFDVKD. With V trimmed by 3 bases and J by 3 bases, 12 bases remained unmatched. The DNA of the CDR3 is TGTGCCACCAGTGATATGACAGGGGGCTGGACAATTGACTATGGCTACACCTTC. Its protein product is CATSDMTGGWTIDYGYTF.

In this sample, this clonotype turned up a few times. The chain uses TRBV12-3 or TRBV12-4 and TRBJ1-5; 9 positions agree with TRBD1. The CDR3 is 17 amino acids. The ends lost 6 bases at V and 7 bases at J; junction bases unmatched: 16. The CDR3 region has the DNA TGTGCCAGCAGCCTCAATCCACTAACAGGGGGCGCCCAGCCCCAGCATTTT. Protein sequence: CASSLNPLTGGAQPQHF.

This clonotype was recorded many times. This chain uses TRBV20-1 with TRBJ1-1, with D hard to call. Per germline, CDR1 DFQATT and CDR2 SNEGSKA (reference sequence). This CDR3 is built from 13 residues. The CDR3 region is CTLISRINTEAFF. In nucleotides, the CDR3 is TGCACCCTAATCAGCCGAATAAACACTGAAGCTTTCTTT.

In its sample, this clonotype was seen a few times. J is TRBJ2-7 and V is TRBV20-1; 8 bases are shared with TRBD2. CDR3 length equals 14 residues. V was clipped by 6 bases and J by 7 bases; unmatched bases: 14. Germline CDR1 DFQATT, CDR2 SNEGSKA (reference sequence). The CDR3 sequence is CSAGDPNRGGEQYF. The DNA for the CDR3 is TGCAGTGCCGGCGACCCTAACCGGGGGGGTGAGCAGTACTTC.

This clonotype was counted between two and nine times. The rearrangement links TRBV7-3 to TRBJ2-1; weak D call: TRBD2 (5 bases). CDR1 is SGHTA and CDR2 is FQGTGA in the germline V gene. V lost 3 bases, J lost 10 bases, and 13 bases lay in between. The CDR3 contains 13 residues. This CDR3 reads CASSFRTRREQFF. CDR3 nucleotides: TGTGCCAGCAGCTTCCGGACCAGGAGGGAGCAGTTCTTC.

This clonotype was seen only a few times. This chain joins TRBV25-1 and TRBJ1-2; 8 positions match TRBD1. Germline assignment: CDR1 MGHDK and CDR2 SYGVNS. The CDR3 is made up of 15 amino acids. The ends lost 2 bases at V and 2 bases at J; junction bases unmatched: 4. The CDR3 is CASSEETGVNYGYTF. The CDR3 DNA sequence: TGTGCCAGCAGTGAAGAGACAGGGGTAAACTATGGCTACACCTTC.

The table lists this clonotype with many counts. The chain is built from TRBV29-1 and TRBJ2-4; D unresolved. Germline CDR1 is SQVTM and CDR2 is ANQGSEA. Trimming shortened V by 0 bases and J by 2 bases, and 11 bases separated the two germline ends. This CDR3 is 15 amino acids long. The CDR3 DNA reads TGCAGCGTTGAAGATCTGGTGGTAACCAAAAACATTCAGTACTTC. It codes for CSVEDLVVTKNIQYF.

On this clonotype itself: The junction does not match germline at one end; this may be a read error. J is TRBJ2-1 and V is TRBV12-3 or TRBV12-4; D remains ambiguous. The CDR3 extends over 12 amino acids. CDR3 sequence (DNA): TGTGCCAGCGGTTTGTCGAAAGGTGAGCAGTTCTTC. Its protein is CASGLSKGEQFF.

This clonotype was found a few times. This chain links TRBV28 with TRBJ2-2; 10 nucleotides line up with TRBD2. CDR3 length: 16 residues. The germline V gene has CDR1 MDHEN and CDR2 SYDVKM. J gave up 8 bases and V 6 bases, and 12 bases lay outside the gene matches. CDR3 in amino acids: CASSSPSSGRGGELFF. CDR3 in DNA: TGTGCCAGCAGCTCCCCCTCTAGCGGGAGAGGAGGGGAGCTGTTTTTT.

With respect to this clonotype: This sequence may be a read error, since a much larger clone differs from it by one base. The chain links TRBV30 to TRBJ1-5, with a possible D match to TRBD1 (5 bases). The CDR3 is 13 amino acids. Trimming stripped 3 bases from V and 3 bases from J, with 9 bases between. Germline CDR1 GTSNPN, CDR2 SVGIG (reference sequence). This CDR3 is CAWSAGPNQPQHF. CDR3 nucleotide sequence: TGTGCCTGGAGCGCGGGGCCCAATCAGCCCCAGCATTTT.

The chain combines TRBV19 with TRBJ1-3; no definite D call. Trimming took off 5 bases at V and 0 bases at J, with 5 bases between the two ends. Germline V CDR1 and CDR2: LNHDA, SQIVND (reference sequence). The CDR3 sequence is 13 residues long. CDR3 sequence reads: CASSWNSGNTIYF. The CDR3 bases are TGTGCCAGTAGTTGGAACTCTGGAAACACCATATATTTT.

The chain joins TRBV7-9 to TRBJ2-1; D gene uncertain. CDR3 length: 10 residues. V lost 6 bases and J 12 bases, leaving 9 bases between the germline ends. Germline V gives CDR1 SEHNR, CDR2 FQNEAQ (reference sequence). The CDR3 region is CASRPAVQFF. The CDR3 DNA is TGTGCCAGCAGACCGGCGGTGCAGTTCTTC.